The clone carrying this TCR beta chain was counted between two and nine times. The antigen remains unidentified. Trimming removed 1 base from V and 6 bases from J, with 11 bases in between. Germline V gives CDR1 SGHTA, CDR2 FQGNSA. CDR3 length: 14 residues. These data belong to a study of T-cell reconstitution after alpha-beta-depleted transplantation in children. Broader study findings: Most T-cell counts and diversity one year after the transplant came from T cells that were newly produced. Two months or so post-transplant, alpha-beta T cells reportedly derived from several hundred expanded graft clones.

For TCRbeta, the library was prepared with unique molecular identifiers. MiXCR, applied by TCRdb to the PCR reads, yields one record per CDR3 protein. This table holds fewer than 350,000 distinct CDR3 sequences, roughly 9.1% found once. J is TRBJ2-3 and V is TRBV7-2, with D possibly being TRBD2 (6 bases). The specimen was PBMCs, collected before TCRalphabeta/CD19-depleted stem cell transplant. This receptor was obtained from a boy younger than two with acute myeloid leukemia, due to receive a stem cell transplant. CDR3 region: CASSLVSGLDTQYF. CDR3 bases: TGTGCCAGCAGCTTAGTTAGCGGTCTGGATACGCAGTATTTT.